One and the same sample provided the 5 T cell receptor beta chains below, sequenced in a study of cytomegalovirus exposure and HLA in healthy donors. PCR amplification relied on 60 Vbeta primers (plus 13 Jbeta primers). TCRdb keeps only in-frame clones here, not all; method: immunoSEQ multiplex PCR. Of about 90,000 clones detected, roughly 66% appear once; the ten largest clones hold around 2.3%. Sequenced input: PBMCs. These receptors were collected from a man younger than 45 in good health and CMV-seronegative.

This chain connects TRBV19 to TRBJ2-7, with 8 bases identical to TRBD2. The V segment lost 6 bases and the J segment 1 base; nucleotides outside the gene matches: 2. CDR1 is LNHDA, CDR2 SQIVND, per germline (reference sequence). The CDR3 loop spans 13 amino acids. The CDR3 nucleotides are TGTGCCAGTAGGAGCGGGGGTTCCTACGAGCAGTACTTC. Its translation is CASRSGGSYEQYF.

This clone was picked up a small number of times. CDR3 bases: TGTGCCAGCAGCCAACTCGGTTCCACCGGGGAGCTGTTTTTT. Amino acid sequence: CASSQLGSTGELFF. The chain carries TRBV14 and TRBJ2-2; no clear D. This CDR3 comprises 14 residues. Germline assignment: CDR1 SGHDN and CDR2 FVKESK. V was pared by 2 bases and J by 4 bases, with 8 bases between.

J is TRBJ2-1 and V is TRBV7-3, with TRBD2 matching over 11 bases. The CDR3 extends over 15 amino acids. The V and J ends lost 3 bases and 9 bases, in that order; junction bases with no gene match: 7. Per germline, CDR1 SGHTA and CDR2 FQGTGA. CDR3 nucleotide sequence: TGTGCCAGCAGCTTTAGCGGGGGGGTGGGTGCTGAGCAGTTCTTC. Its protein is CASSFSGGVGAEQFF.

This chain connects TRBV29-1 to TRBJ1-3, with D maybe TRBD1 (6 bases). V lost 0 bases, J lost 5 bases, and 11 bases lay in between. Germline CDR1 is SQVTM and CDR2 is ANQGSEA. The CDR3 has 14 amino acids. In DNA, the CDR3 is TGCAGCGTTGAAGATCGAACAGGGCGAAACACCATATATTTT. This translates into CSVEDRTGRNTIYF.

This clone was observed once. The chain links TRBV5-1 to TRBJ2-2; 13 bases align to TRBD2. V lost 7 bases, J lost 5 bases, and 5 bases stayed unmatched. Germline V gene data show CDR1 as SGHRS and CDR2 as YFSETQ. The CDR3 extends over 15 amino acids. In DNA form, the CDR3 reads TGCGCCAGCGTGGGACTAGCGGGGCGGACCGGGGAGCTGTTTTTT. It yields the protein CASVGLAGRTGELFF.